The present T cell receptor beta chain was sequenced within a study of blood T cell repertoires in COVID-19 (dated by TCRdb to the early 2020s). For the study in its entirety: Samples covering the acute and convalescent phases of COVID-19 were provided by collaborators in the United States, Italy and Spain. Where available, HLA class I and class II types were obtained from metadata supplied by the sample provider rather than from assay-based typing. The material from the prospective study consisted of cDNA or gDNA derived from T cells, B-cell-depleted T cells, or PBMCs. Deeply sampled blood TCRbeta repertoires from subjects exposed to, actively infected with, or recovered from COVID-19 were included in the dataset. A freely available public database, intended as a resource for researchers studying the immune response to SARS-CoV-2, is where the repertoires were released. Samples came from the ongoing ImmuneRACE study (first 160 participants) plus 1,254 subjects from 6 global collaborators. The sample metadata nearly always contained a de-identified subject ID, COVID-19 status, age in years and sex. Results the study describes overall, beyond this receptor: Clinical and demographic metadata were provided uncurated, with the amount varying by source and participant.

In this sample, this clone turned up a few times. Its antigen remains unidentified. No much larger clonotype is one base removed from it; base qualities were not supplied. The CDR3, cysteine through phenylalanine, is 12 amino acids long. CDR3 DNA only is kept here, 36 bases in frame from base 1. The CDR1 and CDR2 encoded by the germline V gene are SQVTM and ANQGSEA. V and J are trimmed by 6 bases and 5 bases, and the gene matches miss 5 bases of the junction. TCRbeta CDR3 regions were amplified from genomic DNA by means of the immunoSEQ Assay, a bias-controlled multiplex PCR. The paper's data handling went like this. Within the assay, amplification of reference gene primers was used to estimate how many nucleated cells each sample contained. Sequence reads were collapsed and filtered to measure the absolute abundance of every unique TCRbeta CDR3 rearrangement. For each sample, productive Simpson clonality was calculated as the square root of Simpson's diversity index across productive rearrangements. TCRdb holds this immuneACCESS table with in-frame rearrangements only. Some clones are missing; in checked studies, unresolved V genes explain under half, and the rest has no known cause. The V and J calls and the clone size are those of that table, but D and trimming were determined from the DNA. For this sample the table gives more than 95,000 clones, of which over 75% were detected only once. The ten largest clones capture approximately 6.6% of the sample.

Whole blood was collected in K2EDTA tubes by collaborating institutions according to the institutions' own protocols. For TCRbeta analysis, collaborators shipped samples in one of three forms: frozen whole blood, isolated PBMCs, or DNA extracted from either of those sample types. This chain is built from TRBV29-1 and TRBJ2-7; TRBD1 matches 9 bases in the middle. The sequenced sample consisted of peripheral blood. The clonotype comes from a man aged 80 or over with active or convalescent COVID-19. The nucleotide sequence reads TGCAGCGTCGGGACAGGGATCAACGAGCAGTACTTC. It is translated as CSVGTGINEQYF.